This section outlines one TCR beta chain sequence together with its context. The data belong to a study of shared clonotypes between healthy human individuals. Naive CD8 isolation took CD45RO-negative cells positively selected for CCR7 and excluded terminally differentiated effector memory CD45RA+ cells. Sequencing was performed with immunoSEQ multiplex PCR; in TCRdb, only in-frame clones are kept and a portion is missing. This table holds 1.5 million to 2.5 million clones, approximately 94% found once. The sample was naive CD8+ T cells sorted from blood. The TCR comes from a man aged 18 to 30 in good health.

Here the CDR3 DNA reads TGTGCCAGCAGCCCTATCACCGCGGGCAGCAATGAGCAGTTCTTC. Translated: CASSPITAGSNEQFF. This rearrangement joins TRBV13 to TRBJ2-1; possibly TRBD2 for D (5 bases). The CDR3 runs 15 residues. Germline CDR1 and CDR2: PRHDT and FYEKMQ (reference sequence). V lost 5 bases, J lost 6 bases, and 17 bases lay in between.